This T cell receptor (beta chain) was profiled in a study of PD-1 blockade in classical Hodgkin lymphoma. Findings and limits, study-wide: Diminished baseline TCR diversity has been reported in newly diagnosed patients relative to healthy donors.

Assay used: immunoSEQ multiplex PCR; TCRdb lists only in-frame clones, some missing. The sample comprises around 31,000 clones, around 81% of which are singletons, and approximately 18% rests with the top ten. This clone appeared a few times. Its antigen is not identified. Time point in this sample: cycle 4 day 1 (C4D1), after more than 5 weeks of nivolumab. Exposure to brentuximab vedotin varied, and each patient had relapsed following autologous stem cell transplantation. From germline, CDR1 is SGHTA and CDR2 FQGNSA. V lost 4 bases and J 6 bases, leaving 6 bases between the germline ends. The CDR3 runs to 12 residues.

This receptor was obtained from a human donor with classical Hodgkin lymphoma. This sequence joins TRBV7-2 and TRBJ2-2; no reliable D call. Sample: peripheral blood mononuclear cells (PBMCs), taken before the fourth cycle of nivolumab. The CDR3: CASSSLPGELFF. The CDR3 DNA reads as TGTGCCAGCAGCTCCCTCCCCGGGGAGCTGTTTTTT.